The 9 T cell receptor beta chains in this list originate from one sample, sequenced in a study of blood T cell repertoires in COVID-19. Some clones are missing from TCRdb's copy, which holds only in-frame ones; the method was immunoSEQ multiplex PCR. The sample includes roughly 250,000 clones, 92% of them seen just once. The sample comprised peripheral blood. The receptors here all came from a man aged 30 to 45 with COVID-19, enrolled during active disease.

This chain uses TRBV5-1 with TRBJ2-2; D uncertain. Germline lookup yields CDR1 SGHRS and CDR2 YFSETQ. Trimming removed 1 base from V and 2 bases from J, with 6 bases in between. The CDR3 is 14 amino acids. The CDR3 DNA is TGCGCCAGCAGCTTGAGCATAAACACCGGGGAGCTGTTTTTT. Translation: CASSLSINTGELFF.

The rearrangement joins TRBV13 to TRBJ1-6, with D possibly matching TRBD1 (6 bases). CDR3 length equals 16 residues. From germline, CDR1 is PRHDT and CDR2 FYEKMQ (reference sequence). The V gene lost 4 bases and the J gene lost 5 bases, with 15 bases spanning the gap. The CDR3 is CASSSGDNRHNSPLHF. The DNA of the CDR3 is TGTGCCAGCAGCTCAGGGGACAACCGCCATAATTCACCCCTCCACTTT.

The chain carries TRBV7-6 and TRBJ2-7, with D possibly matching TRBD1 (7 bases). The CDR3 length is 15 residues. V lost 3 bases, J lost 3 bases, and 15 bases lay in between. Germline V gene sequence: CDR1 SGHVS, CDR2 FNYEAQ. The CDR3 here is CASSFRQGGRYEQYF. CDR3 sequence (DNA): TGTGCCAGCAGCTTCCGACAGGGAGGACGCTACGAGCAGTACTTC.

The CDR3 nucleotides read TGTGCCAGTAGTATGCTAGCGGGGGGGCAGGTCACAGATACGCAGTATTTT. Amino acid sequence: CASSMLAGGQVTDTQYF. The chain couples TRBV19 to TRBJ2-3; the match to TRBD2 covers 12 bases. The CDR3 is 17 amino acids. Per the germline V gene, CDR1 is LNHDA and CDR2 is SQIVND (reference sequence). Trimming took 3 bases from V and 2 from J; bases not matched to a gene: 6.

The V gene is TRBV11-1, the J gene TRBJ1-1, with 10 bases matching TRBD1. Germline CDR1 SGHAT, CDR2 FQDESV (reference sequence). The CDR3 length is 13 residues. Unmatched junction bases numbered 5, after V lost 6 bases and J lost 7 bases. The chain's CDR3 is CASRRTGGVEAFF. The CDR3 DNA sequence: TGTGCCAGCAGACGGACAGGGGGAGTTGAAGCTTTCTTT.

This clone was seen a single time. The chain links TRBV5-5 to TRBJ1-5; D remains ambiguous. The V end lost 0 bases, the J end lost 6 bases, and 13 bases lay between the germline ends. CDR3 size: 15 residues. Germline V gives CDR1 SGHKS, CDR2 YYEKEE (reference sequence). The chain's CDR3 is CASSLDGEEGQPQHF. As DNA, the CDR3 is TGTGCCAGCAGCTTGGACGGGGAAGAGGGTCAGCCCCAGCATTTT.

This sequence joins TRBV7-9 and TRBJ1-2; the match to TRBD1 covers 9 bases. The CDR3 is made up of 17 amino acids. Germline lookup yields CDR1 SEHNR and CDR2 FQNEAQ (reference sequence). With 10 bases clipped from V and 2 bases from J, the junction kept 17 bases outside the gene matches. The CDR3 DNA sequence: TGTGCCACGAGAAGGGGGACAGGGAGTCCCTCAAACTATGGCTACACCTTC. Its protein is CATRRGTGSPSNYGYTF.

The V and J genes are TRBV4-2 and TRBJ1-1; the D gene is possibly TRBD1 (6 bases). Germline CDR1 reads LGHNA; CDR2 reads YNFKEQ. Trimming removed 0 bases from V and 7 bases from J, with 15 bases in between. This CDR3 has 15 residues. The CDR3 DNA reads as TGTGCCAGCAGCCAAGAGTCCTGGGGGCCCAATGAAGCTTTCTTT. This gives the protein CASSQESWGPNEAFF.

The sample holds one count of this clone. This chain joins TRBV20-1 and TRBJ2-7; D remains ambiguous. The V end lost 2 bases, the J end lost 4 bases, and 6 bases lay between the germline ends. The CDR3 covers 11 residues. Germline CDR1 reads DFQATT; CDR2 reads SNEGSKA (reference sequence). Here the CDR3 reads CSARNTYEQYF. The CDR3 DNA reads TGCAGTGCTAGAAACACGTACGAGCAGTACTTC.